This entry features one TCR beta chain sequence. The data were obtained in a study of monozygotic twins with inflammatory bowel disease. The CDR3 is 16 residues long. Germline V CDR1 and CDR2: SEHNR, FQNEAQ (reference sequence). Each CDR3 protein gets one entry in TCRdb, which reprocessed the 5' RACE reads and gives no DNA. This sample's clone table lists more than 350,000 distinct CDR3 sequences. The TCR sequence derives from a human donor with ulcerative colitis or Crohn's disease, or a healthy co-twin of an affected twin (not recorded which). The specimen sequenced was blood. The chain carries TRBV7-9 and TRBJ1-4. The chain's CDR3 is CASSSGLGIFWEKLFF.